This T cell receptor (beta chain) came from a study of shared T cell receptors in the human thymus (dated by TCRdb to the early 2020s). Regarding the complete study: The study examined how the human thymus generates shared, self-reactive T-cell receptor alpha chains.

From the cysteine up to the phenylalanine, the CDR3 has a length of 16 residues. Only CDR3 DNA is held: 48 bases, read in frame from base 1. V is clipped by 8 bases and J by 11 bases, and the sequence between their germline boundaries is 33 bases long. Reading the germline V gene gives CDR1 SQVTM and CDR2 ANQGSEA. Turning to this clone: This receptor's antigen is unknown. No base qualities exist here, and no much larger clone lies one base off it.

Library prep was done by the immunoSEQ multiplex PCR assay. TCRdb mirrors the immuneACCESS table, restricted to in-frame sequences. Some clones are absent from its copies; in checked studies, under half trace to an unresolved V gene, and the reason for the others is unknown. Within this sample are hundreds of thousands of clones, with around 87% of them counted one time only. The top ten clones comprise around 0.01% of the sample. These records were also assigned to another study, of human thymus T cells. That second report states: The donors were immunologically healthy infants in Finland who had open corrective cardiac surgery for congenital heart defects. Thymus tissue was obtained as surgical resects removed during corrective cardiac surgery. Usage of V and J gene segments appeared to be biased in both the thymic and the peripheral blood repertoires. The related research reported highly overlapping thymic TCR repertoires among unrelated individuals. TCR alpha and beta repertoires from about eight infant thymus samples and four related peripheral blood samples were characterized in the study. The infant donors were roughly 7 to 244 days old, and the cohort included six males and two females. Thymocytes were mechanically released from the tissue and were stored as pellets of 10-30 million cells at -70 degrees C. Genomic DNA was extracted from frozen cell pellets with a QIAsymphony instrument. The immunoSEQ multiplex PCR assay was used to amplify the TCRB and TCRAD loci from a standardized quantity of quality-controlled genomic DNA. Amplicons spanned the V(D)J region at a length sufficient to cover the CDR3 and identify V and J genes. The amplicons were sequenced on an Illumina platform via the commercial immunoSEQ service. Primer bias and sequencing errors were corrected using previously described methods, and TCRAD and TCRB definitions followed the IMGT database. Repertoires were analysed with immunoSEQ Analyzer 3.0 and VDJTools, covering basic statistics, V/J segment usage, diversity estimates, rarefaction and pairwise overlap. Chao1, ChaoE, Efron-Thisted, Shannon and inverse Simpson indices were used to estimate diversity, which was also estimated on datasets down-sampled to the smallest sample. For repertoire overlap, CDR3 nucleotide sequence, V gene and J gene had to match strictly, and clustering was done by Jaccard-based multidimensional scaling. Thymus samples yielded on average around 810,000 unique TCRB clonotypes, compared with 65,000 to 100,000 from blood samples.

This receptor was identified in a boy less than two years old with a congenital heart defect. Donor details come from another sample of the same person, matched by shared clones. The specimen sequenced was thymocytes. In this chain, TRBV29-1 is recombined with TRBJ2-5; the best D guess is TRBD2, with 5 bases matching. Here the CDR3 is given as CSIGPVAGLTPSEQYF. At the DNA level, the sequence is TGCAGCATTGGTCCCGTGGCGGGCCTTACACCTAGTGAGCAGTACTTC.